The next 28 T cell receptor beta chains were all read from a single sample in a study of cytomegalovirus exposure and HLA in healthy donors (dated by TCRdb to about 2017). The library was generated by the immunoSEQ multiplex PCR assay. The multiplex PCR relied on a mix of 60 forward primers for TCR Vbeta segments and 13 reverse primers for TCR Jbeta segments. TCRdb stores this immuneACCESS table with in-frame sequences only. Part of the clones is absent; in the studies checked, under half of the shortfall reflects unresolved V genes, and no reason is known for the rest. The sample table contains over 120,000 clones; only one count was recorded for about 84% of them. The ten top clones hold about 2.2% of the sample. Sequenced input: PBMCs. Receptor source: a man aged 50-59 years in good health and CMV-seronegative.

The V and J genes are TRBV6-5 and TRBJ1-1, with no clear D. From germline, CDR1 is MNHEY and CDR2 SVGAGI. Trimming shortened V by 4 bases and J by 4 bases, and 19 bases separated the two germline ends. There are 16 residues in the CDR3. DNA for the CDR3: TGTGCCAGCAGTTTTGCACACGCACAGAGAACCACTGAAGCTTTCTTT. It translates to CASSFAHAQRTTEAFF.

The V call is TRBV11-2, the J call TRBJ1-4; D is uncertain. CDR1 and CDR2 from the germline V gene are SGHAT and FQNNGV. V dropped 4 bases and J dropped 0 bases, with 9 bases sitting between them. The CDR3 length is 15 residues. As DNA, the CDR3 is TGTGCCAGCAGCTCTTTAGTATCAACTAATGAAAAACTGTTTTTT. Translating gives CASSSLVSTNEKLFF.

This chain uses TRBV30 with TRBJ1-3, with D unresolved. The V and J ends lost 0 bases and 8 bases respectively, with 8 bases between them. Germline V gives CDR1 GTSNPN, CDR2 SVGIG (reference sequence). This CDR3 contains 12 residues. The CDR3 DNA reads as TGTGCCTGGAGTGTCCGCCGGGACACCATATATTTT. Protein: CAWSVRRDTIYF.

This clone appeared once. The DNA for the CDR3 is TGTGCCAGCAGTGAGGGGACAGGGCCCACAGATACGCAGTATTTT. Protein: CASSEGTGPTDTQYF. This chain links TRBV2 with TRBJ2-3; 9 nucleotides match TRBD1. Germline V gene sequence: CDR1 SNHLY, CDR2 FYNNEI. The J segment lost 2 bases and the V segment lost 3 bases, leaving 3 bases of the junction unmatched. This CDR3 has 15 residues.

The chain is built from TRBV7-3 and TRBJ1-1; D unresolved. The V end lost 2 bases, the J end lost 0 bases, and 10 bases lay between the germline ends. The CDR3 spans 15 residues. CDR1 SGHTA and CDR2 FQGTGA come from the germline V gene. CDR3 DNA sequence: TGTGCCAGCAGCTTATTGGGCGTCTTGAACACTGAAGCTTTCTTT. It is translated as CASSLLGVLNTEAFF.

CDR3 nucleotides: TGTGCCAGCAGCTTGGCAGGGGCAGGGCGGACCGGGGAGCTGTTTTTT. Amino acid sequence: CASSLAGAGRTGELFF. The chain couples TRBV5-5 to TRBJ2-2; D may be TRBD1 (6 bases). The length of the CDR3 is 16 residues. Germline CDR1 SGHKS, CDR2 YYEKEE (reference sequence). V lost 0 bases and J lost 5, with 14 bases in between.

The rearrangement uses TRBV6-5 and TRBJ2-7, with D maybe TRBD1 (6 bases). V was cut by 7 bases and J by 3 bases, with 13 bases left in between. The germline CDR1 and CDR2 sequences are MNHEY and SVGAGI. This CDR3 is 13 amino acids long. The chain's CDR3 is CASINRANYEQYF. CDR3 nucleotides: TGTGCCAGCATAAACAGGGCAAACTACGAGCAGTACTTC.

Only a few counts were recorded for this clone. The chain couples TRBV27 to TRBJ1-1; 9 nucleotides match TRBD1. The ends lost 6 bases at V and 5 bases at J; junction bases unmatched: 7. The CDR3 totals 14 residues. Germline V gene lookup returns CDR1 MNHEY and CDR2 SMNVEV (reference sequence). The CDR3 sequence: CASREDRGYTEAFF. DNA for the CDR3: TGTGCCAGCAGGGAGGACAGGGGCTATACTGAAGCTTTCTTT.

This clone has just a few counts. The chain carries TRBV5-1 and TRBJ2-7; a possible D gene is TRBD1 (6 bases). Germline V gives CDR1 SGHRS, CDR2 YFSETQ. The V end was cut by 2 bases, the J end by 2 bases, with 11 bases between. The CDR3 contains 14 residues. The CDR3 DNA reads TGCGCCAGCAGCTTAAAGGGGGACCCCTACGAGCAGTACTTC. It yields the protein CASSLKGDPYEQYF.

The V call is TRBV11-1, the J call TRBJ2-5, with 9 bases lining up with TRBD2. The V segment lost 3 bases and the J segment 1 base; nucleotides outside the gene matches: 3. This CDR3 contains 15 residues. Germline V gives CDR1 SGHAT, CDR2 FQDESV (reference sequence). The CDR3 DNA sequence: TGTGCCAGCAGCTTTAGCGGGGGCCCCCAAGAGACCCAGTACTTC. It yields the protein CASSFSGGPQETQYF.

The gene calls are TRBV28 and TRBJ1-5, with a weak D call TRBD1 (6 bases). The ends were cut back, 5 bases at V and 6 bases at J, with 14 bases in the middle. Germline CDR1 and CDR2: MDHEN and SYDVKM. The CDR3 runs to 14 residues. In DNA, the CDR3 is TGTGCCAGCAGTAAAGGGGGAGGGAGTCAGCCCCAGCATTTT. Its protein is CASSKGGGSQPQHF.

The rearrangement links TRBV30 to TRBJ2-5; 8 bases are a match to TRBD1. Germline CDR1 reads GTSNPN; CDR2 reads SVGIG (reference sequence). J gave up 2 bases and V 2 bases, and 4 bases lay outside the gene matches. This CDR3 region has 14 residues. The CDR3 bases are TGTGCCTGGAGTAAAGGACAGGGTCAAGAGACCCAGTACTTC. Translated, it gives CAWSKGQGQETQYF.

CDR3 sequence: CASSSQRNFAANVLTF. CDR3 nucleotide sequence: TGTGCCAGCAGCTCGCAACGAAACTTCGCGGCCAACGTCCTGACTTTC. The V gene is TRBV11-3, the J gene TRBJ2-6; the D is unclear. This CDR3 comprises 16 residues. V lost 4 bases and J lost 6, with 16 bases in between. Germline CDR1 and CDR2: SGHNT and YENEEA.

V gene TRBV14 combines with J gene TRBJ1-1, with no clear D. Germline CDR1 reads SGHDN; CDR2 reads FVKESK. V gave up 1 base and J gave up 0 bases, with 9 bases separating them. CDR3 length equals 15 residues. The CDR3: CASSQVGILNTEAFF. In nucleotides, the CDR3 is TGTGCCAGCAGCCAAGTGGGCATTTTGAACACTGAAGCTTTCTTT.

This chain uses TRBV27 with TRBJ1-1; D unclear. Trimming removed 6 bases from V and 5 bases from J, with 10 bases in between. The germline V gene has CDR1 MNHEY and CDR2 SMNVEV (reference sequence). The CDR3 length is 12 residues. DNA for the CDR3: TGTGCCAGCAGAAAGACATCGACTGAAGCTTTCTTT. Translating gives CASRKTSTEAFF.

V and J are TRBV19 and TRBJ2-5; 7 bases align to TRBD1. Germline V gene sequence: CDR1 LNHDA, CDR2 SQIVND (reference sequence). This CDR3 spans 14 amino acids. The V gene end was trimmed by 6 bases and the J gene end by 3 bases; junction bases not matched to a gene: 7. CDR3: CASSTPGTEETQYF. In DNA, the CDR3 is TGTGCCAGTAGCACACCCGGGACAGAAGAGACCCAGTACTTC.

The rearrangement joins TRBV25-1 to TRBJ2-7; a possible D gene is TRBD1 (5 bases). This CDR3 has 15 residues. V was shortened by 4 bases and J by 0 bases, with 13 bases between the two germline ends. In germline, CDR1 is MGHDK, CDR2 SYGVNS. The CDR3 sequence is CASSAPQGFSYEQYF. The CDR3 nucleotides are TGTGCCAGCAGTGCTCCCCAGGGATTCTCCTACGAGCAGTACTTC.

CDR3 DNA sequence: TGTGCCAGCAGCCCATATTCTACTAGTAAAACCTACGAGCAGTACTTC. Translating it yields CASSPYSTSKTYEQYF. The rearrangement links TRBV5-6 to TRBJ2-7; perhaps TRBD2 as D (5 bases). Looked up from germline, CDR1 is SGHDT and CDR2 is YYEEEE. V lost 4 bases and J 2 bases, leaving 19 bases between the germline ends. This CDR3 has 16 residues. Based on the CDR3 plus reference TRBV5-6 and TRBJ2-7, the full variable domain is DAGVTQSPTHLIKTRGQQVTLRCSPKSGHDTVSWYQQALGQGPQFIFQYYEEEERQRGNFPDRFSGHQFPNYSSELNVNALLLGDSALYLCASSPYSTSKTYEQYFGPGTRLTVT.

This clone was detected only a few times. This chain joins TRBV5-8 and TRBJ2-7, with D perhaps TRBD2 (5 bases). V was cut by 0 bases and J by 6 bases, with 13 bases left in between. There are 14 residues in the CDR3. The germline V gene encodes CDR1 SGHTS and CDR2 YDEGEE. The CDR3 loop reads CASSLESGRREQYF. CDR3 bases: TGTGCCAGCAGCTTGGAGAGCGGCCGGCGCGAGCAGTACTTC.

For the CDR3, the DNA is TGCGCCAGCAGCTTGGCGGCAGGCCCACTTGAAGCTTTCTTT. Translating gives CASSLAAGPLEAFF. The chain is built from TRBV5-1 and TRBJ1-1, with D unresolved. The ends were cut back, 0 bases at V and 7 bases at J, with 13 bases in the middle. Per germline, CDR1 SGHRS and CDR2 YFSETQ. The CDR3 has 14 amino acids.

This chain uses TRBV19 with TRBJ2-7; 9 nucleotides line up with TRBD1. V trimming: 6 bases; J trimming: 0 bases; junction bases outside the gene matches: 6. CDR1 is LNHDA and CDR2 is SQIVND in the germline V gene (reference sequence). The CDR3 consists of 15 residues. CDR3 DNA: TGTGCCAGTAGGGGAGGACAGGGGATCTCCTACGAGCAGTACTTC. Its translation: CASRGGQGISYEQYF. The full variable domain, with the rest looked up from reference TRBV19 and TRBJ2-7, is DGGITQSPKYLFRKEGQNVTLSCEQNLNHDAMYWYRQDPGQGLRLIYYSQIVNDFQKGDIAEGYSVSREKKESFPLTVTSAQKNPTAFYLCASRGGQGISYEQYFGPGTRLTVT.

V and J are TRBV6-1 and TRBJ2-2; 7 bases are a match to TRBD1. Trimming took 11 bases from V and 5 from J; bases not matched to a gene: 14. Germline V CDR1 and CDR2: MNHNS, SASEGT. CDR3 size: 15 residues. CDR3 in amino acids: CASSTGQRGTGELFF. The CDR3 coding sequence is TGTGCCTCATCTACGGGACAGAGAGGAACCGGGGAGCTGTTTTTT.

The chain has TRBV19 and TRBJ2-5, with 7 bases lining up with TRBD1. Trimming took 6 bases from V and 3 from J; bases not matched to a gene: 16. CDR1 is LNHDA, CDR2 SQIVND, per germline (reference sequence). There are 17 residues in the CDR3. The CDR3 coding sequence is TGTGCCAGTAGCCCCGCCTCTGGAAGGGGGCCAGAAGAGACCCAGTACTTC. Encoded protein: CASSPASGRGPEETQYF.

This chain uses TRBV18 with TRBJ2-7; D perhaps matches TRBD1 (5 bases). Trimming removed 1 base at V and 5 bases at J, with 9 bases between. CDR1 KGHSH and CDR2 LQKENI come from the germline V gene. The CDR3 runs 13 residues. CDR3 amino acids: CASSPLPRDEQYF. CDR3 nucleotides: TGTGCCAGCTCACCACTCCCCAGGGACGAGCAGTACTTC.

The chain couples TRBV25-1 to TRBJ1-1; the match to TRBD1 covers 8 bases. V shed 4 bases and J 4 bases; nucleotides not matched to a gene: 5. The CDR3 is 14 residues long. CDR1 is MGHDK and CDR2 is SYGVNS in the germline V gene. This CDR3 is CASSARGRVTEAFF. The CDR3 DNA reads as TGTGCCAGCAGTGCCAGGGGGCGGGTCACTGAAGCTTTCTTT.

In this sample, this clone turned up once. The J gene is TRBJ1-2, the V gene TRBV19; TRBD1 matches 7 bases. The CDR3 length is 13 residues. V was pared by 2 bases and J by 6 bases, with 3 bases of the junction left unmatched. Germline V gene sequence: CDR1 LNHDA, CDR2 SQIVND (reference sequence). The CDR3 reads CASSISDRDGYTF. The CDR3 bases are TGTGCCAGTAGTATATCCGACAGGGATGGCTACACCTTC.

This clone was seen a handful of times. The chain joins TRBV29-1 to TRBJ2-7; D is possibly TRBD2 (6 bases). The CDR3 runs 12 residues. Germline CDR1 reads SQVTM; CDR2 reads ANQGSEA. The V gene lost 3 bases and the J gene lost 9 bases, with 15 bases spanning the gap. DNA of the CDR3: TGCAGCGTTGATCGGGATGGGGGAGGGCAGTACTTC. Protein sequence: CSVDRDGGGQYF.

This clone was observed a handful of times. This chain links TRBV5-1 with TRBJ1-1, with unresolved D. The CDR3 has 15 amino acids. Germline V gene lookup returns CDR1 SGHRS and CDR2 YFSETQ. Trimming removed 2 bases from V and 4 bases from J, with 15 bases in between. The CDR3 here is CASSLRAGGFTEAFF. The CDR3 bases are TGCGCCAGCAGCTTACGTGCGGGTGGGTTCACTGAAGCTTTCTTT.